The 17 T cell receptor beta chains in this list originate from one sample, sequenced in a study of human T cells and chemical hapten exposure. Time point reported: pre-sensitization, week 0. Regarding treatment: therapeutic diphenylcyclopropenone sensitization with weekly scalp DPC. Each CDR3 protein gets one entry after TCRdb re-called the RACE reads with MiXCR. The sample holds around 56,000 distinct CDR3 sequences; over 9% are singletons and the top ten take nearly 10%. The sequencing used whole blood, collected in connection with sensitization to the hapten diphenylcyclopropenone (DPC). These TCRs come from a man aged 40-49 years with alopecia areata. Some clones in this sample may be carry-over from other donors' samples.

This clonotype was seen a few times. The chain links TRBV7-6 to TRBJ2-3, with TRBD2 matching over 10 bases. The V segment lost 4 bases and the J segment 3 bases; nucleotides outside the gene matches: 1. Germline CDR1 SGHVS, CDR2 FNYEAQ. The CDR3 length is 14 residues. For the CDR3, the DNA is TGTGCCAGCAGCTGGACTAGCGGAACAGATACGCAGTATTTT. This sequence encodes CASSWTSGTDTQYF.

A few counts support this clonotype. CDR3 region: CASRPTGTGELFF. The CDR3 DNA reads TGTGCCAGCAGACCCACTGGGACCGGGGAGCTGTTTTTT. The chain combines TRBV28 with TRBJ2-2; D remains unclear. Germline-derived CDR1 and CDR2 are MDHEN and SYDVKM. The CDR3 spans 13 residues. Trimming took 6 bases from V and 5 from J, leaving 10 bases between them.

This clonotype was picked up a small number of times. The V gene is TRBV28, the J gene TRBJ2-1, with 10 bases matching TRBD1. Germline assignment: CDR1 MDHEN and CDR2 SYDVKM. The CDR3 extends over 20 amino acids. V shed 6 bases, J shed 0 bases, and the junction held 17 bases outside the gene matches. The DNA for the CDR3 is TGTGCCAGCAGGGGGGACAGGGGTCCAGGGGTGGAAAGCTCCTACAATGAGCAGTTCTTC. As protein: CASRGDRGPGVESSYNEQFF.

This clonotype has a handful of counts. The chain carries TRBV11-2 and TRBJ2-2, with D perhaps TRBD1 or TRBD2 (5 bases each). The CDR3 spans 15 residues. Germline CDR1 and CDR2: SGHAT and FQNNGV. The V and J ends lost 3 bases and 3 bases respectively, with 11 bases between them. CDR3 nucleotides: TGTGCCAGCAGCTTGTTAGGGGACCACACCGGGGAGCTGTTTTTT. Amino acids: CASSLLGDHTGELFF.

This clonotype has a count of ten or more. The gene calls are TRBV27 and TRBJ1-1; 9 nucleotides match TRBD1. Germline V gives CDR1 MNHEY, CDR2 SMNVEV (reference sequence). The junction had 9 bases not matched to a gene; V was cut back by 4 bases and J by 0 bases. This CDR3 spans 17 amino acids. The CDR3 reads CASSSLYRGRVNTEAFF. The CDR3 coding sequence is TGTGCCAGCAGTTCCCTCTACAGGGGGCGAGTGAACACTGAAGCTTTCTTT.

Ten or more counts support this clonotype. CDR3 loop: CASSLTGGETQYF. The CDR3 nucleotides are TGTGCCAGCAGCTTGACAGGGGGCGAGACCCAGTACTTC. V and J are TRBV7-8 and TRBJ2-5; 10 bases agree with TRBD1. The germline gives CDR1 SGHVS, CDR2 FQNEAQ. After removal of 3 bases from V and 5 bases from J, the junction contained 0 bases not matched to a gene. This CDR3 region has 13 residues. Together with reference TRBV7-8 and TRBJ2-5, the CDR3 gives the full variable domain: GAGVSQSPRYKVAKRGQDVALRCDPISGHVSLFWYQQALGQGPEFLTYFQNEAQLDKSGLPSDRFFAERPEGSVSTLKIQRTQQEDSAVYLCASSLTGGETQYFGPGTRLLVL.

This clonotype was detected ten times or more. The chain carries TRBV12-3 or TRBV12-4 and TRBJ2-7, with 11 bases matching TRBD2. CDR3 length equals 16 residues. The ends lost 6 bases at V and 5 bases at J; junction bases unmatched: 12. For the CDR3, the DNA is TGTGCCAGCAGCCTGGAACTACTAGCGGGAGTGGACGAGCAGTACTTC. Its translation is CASSLELLAGVDEQYF.

This clonotype has more than one count but fewer than ten. J is TRBJ2-7 and V is TRBV3-1; TRBD1 matches at 10 bases. Germline CDR1 is LGHDT and CDR2 is YNNKEL (reference sequence). With 4 bases clipped from V and 0 bases from J, the junction kept 0 bases outside the gene matches. CDR3 length equals 14 residues. The CDR3 region is CASSRTGGSYEQYF. The CDR3 DNA sequence: TGTGCCAGCAGCCGGACAGGGGGCTCCTACGAGCAGTACTTC.

The chain joins TRBV7-9 to TRBJ1-1; 8 bases align to TRBD1. There are 15 residues in the CDR3. The junction had 5 bases not matched to a gene; V was cut back by 4 bases and J by 1 base. CDR1 SEHNR and CDR2 FQNEAQ come from the germline V gene (reference sequence). CDR3 in amino acids: CASSSSTGANTEAFF. In DNA form, the CDR3 reads TGTGCCAGCAGCTCTTCGACAGGGGCGAACACTGAAGCTTTCTTT.

This clonotype was observed at least ten times. The genes are TRBV7-8 and TRBJ2-5; possibly TRBD1 for D (5 bases). Germline CDR1 is SGHVS and CDR2 is FQNEAQ. V lost 1 base and J 4 bases, leaving 10 bases between the germline ends. This CDR3 region has 14 residues. For the CDR3, the DNA is TGTGCCAGCAGCTTAGGCAGGGTATCAGAGACCCAGTACTTC. It yields the protein CASSLGRVSETQYF.

This clonotype has at least ten counts. The chain recombines TRBV24-1 with TRBJ2-1, with a tentative D call TRBD2 (6 bases). The CDR3 loop spans 18 amino acids. Trimming shortened V by 4 bases and J by 6 bases, and 24 bases separated the two germline ends. CDR1 KGHDR and CDR2 SFDVKD come from the germline V gene. DNA for the CDR3: TGTGCCACCAGTGACCCATTGCCCGGGAGTAGGAAGAGCAATGAGCAGTTCTTC. Its translation: CATSDPLPGSRKSNEQFF.

This clonotype turned up a few times. This chain uses TRBV23-1 with TRBJ2-3; 10 bases are shared with TRBD1. TRBV23-1 is an ORF, and what it does is uncertain. Trimming took 2 bases from V and 4 from J; bases not matched to a gene: 12. The CDR3 consists of 18 residues. The CDR3 reads CASSQPDRGLNYSDTQYF. CDR3 nucleotide sequence: TGCGCCAGCAGTCAACCAGACAGGGGGCTAAATTATTCAGATACGCAGTATTTT.

The chain joins TRBV6-1 to TRBJ2-3; 8 nucleotides agree with TRBD2. Germline assignment: CDR1 MNHNS and CDR2 SASEGT. Trimming at V came to 0 bases and at J to 5 bases, leaving 7 bases not matched to a gene. The CDR3 has 16 residues. In DNA form, the CDR3 reads TGTGCCAGCAGTGAAGCGGCAGCGGGAGTAAGAGATACGCAGTATTTT. Encoded protein: CASSEAAAGVRDTQYF.

This clonotype was recorded only once. The CDR3 DNA sequence: TGTGCCAGCAGTTTCACAGGGGGTAGGGTCTATGGGCAGTTCTTC. This gives the protein CASSFTGGRVYGQFF. V gene TRBV27 combines with J gene TRBJ2-1; 8 bases match TRBD1. Per the germline V gene, CDR1 is MNHEY and CDR2 is SMNVEV (reference sequence). V dropped 3 bases and J dropped 12; count of bases not matched to a gene: 13. This CDR3 is 15 amino acids long.

The genes are TRBV20-1 and TRBJ2-1, with 8 bases identical to TRBD2. The ends lost 5 bases at V and 0 bases at J; junction bases unmatched: 12. Germline V gene data show CDR1 as DFQATT and CDR2 as SNEGSKA (reference sequence). CDR3 length: 17 amino acids. In DNA, the CDR3 is TGCAGTGCTGACCTCCGGGAGGGCCGGAGCTCCTACAATGAGCAGTTCTTC. It yields the protein CSADLREGRSSYNEQFF.

This clonotype was detected ten times or more. The chain employs TRBV20-1 and TRBJ2-3; D gene uncertain. V lost 3 bases and J 2 bases, leaving 21 bases between the germline ends. The CDR3 runs to 17 residues. Germline assignment: CDR1 DFQATT and CDR2 SNEGSKA (reference sequence). The CDR3 DNA is TGCAGTGCTAGTCCTCTCGCGCCATCTCCAAACACAGATACGCAGTATTTT. Protein: CSASPLAPSPNTDTQYF.

About this clonotype: One base away lies a much larger clone, so this may be a sequencing read error. This chain links TRBV7-2 with TRBJ2-3; 8 nucleotides match TRBD2. From germline, CDR1 is SGHTA and CDR2 FQGNSA. This CDR3 region has 15 residues. CDR3 amino acids: CASSVSGRHTGTQYF. The CDR3 DNA follows: TGTGCCAGCAGCGTCAGCGGGAGACACACAGGTACGCAGTATTTT.